The following is a TCR beta chain sequence with its context. With constant-segment primers, 5'RACE yielded cDNA libraries of TCR alpha and TCR beta that carried sample barcodes and UMIs. TCRdb re-called the 5' RACE reads through MiXCR, storing one row per CDR3 protein. Of around 300,000 distinct CDR3 sequences listed, roughly 18% are singletons. The CDR3 runs 14 residues. From germline, CDR1 is SGHNT and CDR2 YYREEE (reference sequence). V lost 4 bases and J 7 bases, leaving 15 bases between the germline ends. The data were obtained in a study of T-cell memory formation after mild COVID-19. Sequences were obtained from PBMCs or a T cell subset sorted from them (not recorded which). V is TRBV5-4 and J is TRBJ2-4, with D perhaps TRBD2 (6 bases). This TCR derives from a man younger than 30 who had mild COVID-19 (a few samples of this study predate the infection). Cell type and time point are not known. The CDR3 DNA is TGTGCCAGCAGCCCGGCCGGGGCGGGGAACATTCAGTACTTC. Encoded protein: CASSPAGAGNIQYF.